This TCR beta chain is from a study of vaccination and CD4 T cells after COVID-19. Sample time point: late sampling 161 to 241 days after vaccination in a few convalescent patients. TCRdb re-called the PCR reads through MiXCR, storing one row per CDR3 protein. The repertoire holds around 37,000 distinct CDR3 sequences, with 36% as singletons. V was clipped by 3 bases and J by 2 bases, with 16 bases between them. Germline V gives CDR1 DFQATT, CDR2 SNEGSKA (reference sequence). This CDR3 spans 15 amino acids. There are a few counts of this clonotype. The V gene is TRBV20-1, the J gene TRBJ2-5; D could derive from TRBD1 or TRBD2 (5 bases each). The TCR comes from a human donor who had recovered from COVID-19. This sample comprised CD4+ T cells from blood, obtained about 7 months after SARS-CoV-2 vaccination. The CDR3 bases are TGCAGTGCTAGGGATCCGGGACCAGTACAAGAGACCCAGTACTTC. Its translation: CSARDPGPVQETQYF.